The T cell receptor beta chain described here comes from a study of T cell responses to AZD1222 COVID-19 vaccine. The protocol was immunoSEQ multiplex PCR, while the TCRdb copy is restricted to in-frame clones and leaves out a portion. This table holds 93,000 or so clones, 90% found once. Notes on the study in general: The span of vaccine-associated CD4 TCRs extended across spike, with dominance at 160-218 and 743-854. Baseline testing showed seropositivity in only six or seven AZD1222 recipients.

Between the trimmed V and J ends, which lost 3 bases and 3 bases, there was a span of 18 bases. This CDR3 is 17 amino acids long. The germline gives CDR1 MNHEY, CDR2 SVGEGT. Comments on this clone: Its matching antigen is unknown.

The sequencing used peripheral blood, collected on day 0 of AZD1222 vaccination. This rearrangement joins TRBV6-2 or TRBV6-3 to TRBJ1-5; D might be TRBD1 (6 bases). This clonotype originated in an adult in good health. CDR3 in amino acids: CASSYTPRGAPNQPQHF. As DNA, the CDR3 is TGTGCCAGCAGTTATACCCCCCGGGGGGCTCCCAATCAGCCCCAGCATTTT.